Following are 26 T cell receptor beta chains from one sample sequenced in a study of cytomegalovirus exposure and HLA in healthy donors. In the PCR, 60 Vbeta and 13 Jbeta primers were used. Clones were sequenced by immunoSEQ multiplex PCR, and TCRdb holds only the in-frame ones, with some missing. Of about 140,000 clones listed, 80% were seen once; the top ten hold about 2.4%. Sequences were obtained from PBMCs. These receptors were obtained from a man over 45 in good health and CMV-seronegative.

The chain links TRBV27 to TRBJ1-6, with TRBD1 matching over 8 bases. Germline V gene lookup returns CDR1 MNHEY and CDR2 SMNVEV (reference sequence). The CDR3 is made up of 15 amino acids. Trimming took 6 bases from V and 4 from J; bases not matched to a gene: 5. The CDR3 region is CASRDTGGYNSPLHF. The CDR3, as DNA: TGTGCCAGCAGAGATACAGGGGGTTATAATTCACCCCTCCACTTT.

The chain combines TRBV10-3 with TRBJ2-3, with D possibly matching TRBD2 (6 bases). Germline V gene data show CDR1 as ENHRY and CDR2 as SYGVKD. The CDR3 sequence is 14 residues long. V was shortened by 6 bases and J by 5 bases, with 15 bases between the two germline ends. The CDR3 DNA sequence: TGTGCCATCAGGCCGGGACTCGCCCAAGATACGCAGTATTTT. Residues: CAIRPGLAQDTQYF.

The chain couples TRBV6-6 to TRBJ1-5; unclear D gene. Germline CDR1 is MNHNY and CDR2 is SVGAGI (reference sequence). The V and J ends lost 8 bases and 2 bases respectively, with 13 bases between them. This CDR3 has 14 amino acids. The CDR3 reads CASVEALGNQPQHF. The CDR3 region has the DNA TGTGCCAGCGTGGAGGCATTAGGCAATCAGCCCCAGCATTTT.

The CDR3 reads CASSQDINYGYTF. DNA for the CDR3: TGTGCCAGCAGCCAGGACATAAACTATGGCTACACCTTC. The V and J genes are TRBV7-2 and TRBJ1-2; TRBD1 is a possible D gene (5 bases). V gave up 5 bases and J gave up 2 bases, with 9 bases separating them. The CDR3 covers 13 residues. In germline, CDR1 is SGHTA, CDR2 FQGNSA.

This chain uses TRBV4-1 with TRBJ2-6; possible D gene TRBD1, 6 bases. From germline, CDR1 is MGHRA and CDR2 YSYEKL. V lost 0 bases and J lost 1, with 10 bases in between. The CDR3 covers 17 residues. The CDR3 bases are TGCGCCAGCAGCCAAGAAGCCACAGGGTCTGGGGCCAACGTCCTGACTTTC. Protein product: CASSQEATGSGANVLTF.

This clone showed up just a few times. V gene TRBV27 combines with J gene TRBJ1-1; 9 bases align to TRBD1. Germline assignment: CDR1 MNHEY and CDR2 SMNVEV (reference sequence). V lost 5 bases, J lost 6 bases, and 7 bases stayed unmatched. CDR3 size: 14 residues. The CDR3 sequence: CASSRDREESEAFF. The CDR3 region has the DNA TGTGCCAGCAGTAGGGACAGGGAAGAGTCTGAAGCTTTCTTT.

V gene TRBV7-2 combines with J gene TRBJ1-5; D gene unclear. With 5 bases removed from V and 7 bases from J, the gap between germline ends came to 21 bases. Per the germline V gene, CDR1 is SGHTA and CDR2 is FQGNSA. The length of the CDR3 is 16 residues. The CDR3 coding sequence is TGTGCCAGCAGCCCTACGGGGAAGAGGCTAGGCCAGCCCCAGCATTTT. Protein product: CASSPTGKRLGQPQHF.

This chain connects TRBV30 to TRBJ2-7, with D perhaps TRBD2 (5 bases). The CDR3 runs 14 residues. The V end was cut by 0 bases, the J end by 0 bases, with 9 bases between. The V gene's germline CDR1 is GTSNPN and CDR2 SVGIG (reference sequence). This CDR3 reads CAWSVTGSSYEQYF. CDR3 bases: TGTGCCTGGAGTGTCACGGGGAGCTCCTACGAGCAGTACTTC. The full variable domain, in which reference TRBV30 and TRBJ2-7 provide the parts outside the CDR3, is SQTIHQWPATLVQPVGSPLSLECTVEGTSNPNLYWYRQAAGRGLQLLFYSVGIGQISSEVPQNLSASRPQDRQFILSSKKLLLSDSGFYLCAWSVTGSSYEQYFGPGTRLTVT.

This chain links TRBV4-2 with TRBJ2-5, with 7 bases aligning to TRBD2. Germline lookup yields CDR1 LGHNA and CDR2 YNFKEQ. The junction had 7 bases not matched to a gene; V was cut back by 1 base and J by 2 bases. There are 16 residues in the CDR3. The CDR3 spells CASSQAAGSGQETQYF. In DNA, the CDR3 is TGTGCCAGCAGCCAAGCAGCGGGGTCGGGGCAAGAGACCCAGTACTTC.

V and J are TRBV27 and TRBJ2-2; TRBD1 aligns across 8 bases. The length of the CDR3 is 15 residues. Trimming at V came to 8 bases and at J to 3 bases, leaving 8 bases not matched to a gene. Germline loops: CDR1 MNHEY, CDR2 SMNVEV (reference sequence). The CDR3 DNA sequence: TGTGCCAGCCGCAAGGGACAGGTCGACACCGGGGAGCTGTTTTTT. Translation: CASRKGQVDTGELFF.

V is TRBV5-1 and J is TRBJ2-3, with 10 nucleotides matching TRBD2. CDR1 and CDR2 from the germline V gene are SGHRS and YFSETQ. With 1 base clipped from V and 0 bases from J, the junction kept 5 bases outside the gene matches. The CDR3 has 17 amino acids. The CDR3: CASSLSSGGSSTDTQYF. The CDR3 nucleotides are TGCGCCAGCAGCTTGTCTAGCGGGGGTTCTAGCACAGATACGCAGTATTTT.

The gene calls are TRBV28 and TRBJ1-2; D is perhaps TRBD1 (5 bases). Germline V CDR1 and CDR2: MDHEN, SYDVKM. The length of the CDR3 is 14 residues. Trimming removed 1 base from V and 8 bases from J, with 14 bases in between. The CDR3 spells CASSLFGGRRGYTF. In nucleotides, the CDR3 is TGTGCCAGCAGTTTATTCGGGGGGAGACGGGGCTACACCTTC.

The V and J genes are TRBV15 and TRBJ2-7; TRBD2 matches at 8 bases. The CDR3 length is 14 residues. Germline trimming cut 0 bases from V and 6 bases from J; bases unmatched to any gene: 4. Germline V gene data show CDR1 as LNHNV and CDR2 as YYDKDF (reference sequence). CDR3 sequence: CATSRDSGGAEQYF. CDR3 in DNA: TGTGCCACCAGCAGAGATTCGGGGGGGGCCGAGCAGTACTTC.

The V call is TRBV5-4, the J call TRBJ2-7, with TRBD1 matching 7 bases. The CDR3 is made up of 13 amino acids. The germline CDR1 and CDR2 sequences are SGHNT and YYREEE (reference sequence). With V trimmed by 5 bases and J by 5 bases, 7 bases remained unmatched. The CDR3 DNA reads as TGTGCCAGCAGGAAGGAGACAGGGAACGAGCAGTACTTC. It specifies CASRKETGNEQYF.

This chain uses TRBV27 with TRBJ1-5, with 7 bases lining up with TRBD1. The CDR3 covers 15 residues. J gave up 7 bases and V 6 bases, and 12 bases lay outside the gene matches. Per the germline V gene, CDR1 is MNHEY and CDR2 is SMNVEV (reference sequence). CDR3 nucleotide sequence: TGTGCCAGCAGCCGATCCGACAGGGAACTACAGCCCCAGCATTTT. Encoded protein: CASSRSDRELQPQHF.

As regards this clone: This sample also contains other DNA sequences that code for the same CDR3. The V gene is TRBV19, the J gene TRBJ2-2, with 8 bases matching TRBD1. J was trimmed by 2 bases and V by 9 bases; bases with no gene match: 5. Germline V gene sequence: CDR1 LNHDA, CDR2 SQIVND (reference sequence). This CDR3 comprises 14 residues. The CDR3 DNA reads as TGTGCCAGCCGGGACAGGACTAACACCGGGGAGCTGTTTTTT. It encodes CASRDRTNTGELFF.

The chain links TRBV30 to TRBJ2-2; D not resolved. From germline, CDR1 is GTSNPN and CDR2 SVGIG (reference sequence). V was pared by 0 bases and J by 2 bases, with 7 bases between. This CDR3 has 14 amino acids. CDR3 in DNA: TGTGCCTGGAGTGTCACAGTCAACACCGGGGAGCTGTTTTTT. Residues: CAWSVTVNTGELFF.

This chain uses TRBV19 with TRBJ1-2; 7 bases map to TRBD1. V lost 7 bases, J lost 2 bases, and 10 bases stayed unmatched. CDR3 length: 15 residues. Germline CDR1 reads LNHDA; CDR2 reads SQIVND (reference sequence). CDR3 nucleotides: TGTGCCAGTATGGGGACAGACGCCTTAAACTATGGCTACACCTTC. This gives the protein CASMGTDALNYGYTF.

The V and J genes are TRBV6-6 and TRBJ2-2; maybe TRBD2 (5 bases). The germline gives CDR1 MNHNY, CDR2 SVGAGI (reference sequence). With 0 bases removed from V and 7 bases from J, the gap between germline ends came to 15 bases. The CDR3 is 16 residues long. CDR3 bases: TGTGCCAGCAGTTACTCGAACAGCGGTGCTTTCGGGGAGCTGTTTTTT. It translates to CASSYSNSGAFGELFF.

The chain is built from TRBV19 and TRBJ2-1, with TRBD2 identical over 13 bases. V gave up 1 base and J gave up 6 bases; unmatched junction bases: 3. This CDR3 is built from 16 residues. Germline V gives CDR1 LNHDA, CDR2 SQIVND (reference sequence). CDR3: CASSIARTSGSNEQFF. In DNA, the CDR3 is TGTGCCAGTAGTATAGCTAGGACTAGCGGGAGCAATGAGCAGTTCTTC.

Only a few counts were recorded for this clone. The V and J genes are TRBV5-1 and TRBJ2-5, with TRBD1 identical over 12 bases. The CDR3 length is 16 residues. The junction had 5 bases not matched to a gene; V was cut back by 0 bases and J by 5 bases. The germline CDR1 and CDR2 sequences are SGHRS and YFSETQ. CDR3 region: CASSLGGTGGMETQYF. CDR3 DNA sequence: TGCGCCAGCAGCTTGGGGGGGACAGGGGGCATGGAGACCCAGTACTTC. Full variable domain (remainder filled in from reference TRBV5-1 and TRBJ2-5): KAGVTQTPRYLIKTRGQQVTLSCSPISGHRSVSWYQQTPGQGLQFLFEYFSETQRNKGNFPGRFSGRQFSNSRSEMNVSTLELGDSALYLCASSLGGTGGMETQYFGPGTRLLVL.

The chain recombines TRBV30 with TRBJ2-5; no clear D. There are 13 residues in the CDR3. Germline assignment: CDR1 GTSNPN and CDR2 SVGIG (reference sequence). The V end lost 1 base, the J end lost 1 base, and 7 bases lay between the germline ends. CDR3 sequence (DNA): TGTGCCTGGAGTGCATACTCCCAAGAGACCCAGTACTTC. Translated, it gives CAWSAYSQETQYF. Full variable domain (missing parts from reference TRBV30 and TRBJ2-5): SQTIHQWPATLVQPVGSPLSLECTVEGTSNPNLYWYRQAAGRGLQLLFYSVGIGQISSEVPQNLSASRPQDRQFILSSKKLLLSDSGFYLCAWSAYSQETQYFGPGTRLLVL.

This chain links TRBV19 with TRBJ2-7, with 7 positions matching TRBD1. The CDR3 is 16 residues long. Germline assignment: CDR1 LNHDA and CDR2 SQIVND (reference sequence). V was clipped by 5 bases and J by 2 bases; unmatched bases: 12. The DNA for the CDR3 is TGTGCCAGTAGTGCAAACAGGGGAAGGGACGCCTACGAGCAGTACTTC. This encodes CASSANRGRDAYEQYF.

This clone was recorded only once. This rearrangement joins TRBV19 to TRBJ2-3; 9 bases are a match to TRBD2. Germline V CDR1 and CDR2: LNHDA, SQIVND (reference sequence). The V and J ends lost 5 bases and 10 bases, in that order; junction bases with no gene match: 22. The CDR3 has 18 amino acids. The CDR3: CASSRPSGAAGTRAAQYF. The CDR3 coding sequence is TGTGCCAGTAGTCGGCCTAGCGGGGCGGCGGGGACGAGAGCGGCGCAGTATTTT.

V and J are TRBV10-1 and TRBJ2-7, with 8 nucleotides matching TRBD1. The trim removed 2 bases at V and 3 bases at J, leaving 6 bases unmatched. Germline V gene lookup returns CDR1 WNHNN and CDR2 SYGVQD (reference sequence). The CDR3 is 15 amino acids. CDR3 DNA: TGCGCCAGCAGTGAGGGAAGGACAGGGAACTACGAGCAGTACTTC. It translates to CASSEGRTGNYEQYF.

The genes are TRBV7-3 and TRBJ2-2, with D possibly being TRBD1 (6 bases). This CDR3 has 14 residues. Trimming pared 5 bases from V and 2 bases from J, leaving 9 bases between. CDR1 and CDR2 (germline): SGHTA, FQGTGA. The CDR3 reads CASSVQGNTGELFF. The CDR3 region has the DNA TGTGCCAGCAGCGTACAGGGCAACACCGGGGAGCTGTTTTTT.